The TCR beta chain under discussion was sequenced for a study of blood T cell repertoires in COVID-19. Study-level information: Samples taken during acute and convalescent COVID-19 were collected in the United States, Italy and Spain. T cells, B-cell-depleted T cells, or PBMCs provided the cDNA or gDNA that served as material.

In the source study's methods: Amplification with reference gene primers provided the estimates of nucleated cell counts. This table comes from immunoSEQ multiplex PCR, and its TCRdb copy is limited to in-frame clones, with some not included. V and J calls and clone size follow that table, whereas D and trimming were derived from the DNA. The table lists 200,000 to 300,000 clones, over 70% of them singletons, with 6% to 9.5% in the top ten. This clone has only one observation. Germline CDR1 is LGHDT and CDR2 is YNNKEL (reference sequence). This CDR3 comprises 15 residues. V was cut by 1 base and J by 7 bases, with 16 bases left in between.

Input material: peripheral blood. The chain has TRBV3-1 (or the pseudogene TRBV3-2) and TRBJ2-5; D not certain. This clonotype was obtained from an elderly woman with acute or convalescent COVID-19. Here the CDR3 DNA reads TGTGCCAGCAGCCAAGGGATTGGGCGAGCCGGGACCCAGTACTTC. Protein sequence: CASSQGIGRAGTQYF.